The rows below give T cell receptor beta chains drawn from one sample of a study of T cells in Graves' hyperthyroidism and ophthalmopathy. TCRdb used MiXCR to reprocess the multiplex PCR reads, holding one entry per CDR3 protein. This sample has approximately 400,000 distinct CDR3 sequences; 25% occur once, and the top ten carry about 73%. Sequenced sample: blood. These TCRs come from a man aged 50 or older with Graves' hyperthyroidism. Each CDR3 is given with its conserved first and last residue. Not every row has a clone size; where given, it reads once, few, many or a size class.

clone_size	v_call	cdr3_aa
few	TRBV20-1	CSARDQKGRETQYF
-	TRBV12-3/TRBV12-4	CASSLQGATSEAFF
many	TRBV15	CATSRDQGHEQYF
-	TRBV12-3/TRBV12-4	CASSLATRDTQYF
-	TRBV7-9	CASSLLLQGTQYF
few	TRBV12-3/TRBV12-4	CASNRLLAGAGDEQFF
few	TRBV18	CASSPTLSTEAFF
once	TRBV6-1	CASSPEGSNQPQHF
-	TRBV19	CASSAGGPASGRTPSWEQYF
-	TRBV6-1	CASSDGLPGNYGYTF
few	TRBV20-1	CSAASGSADTQYF
few	TRBV27	CASATGVEQFF
-	TRBV3-1	CASSKPGQDYEQYF
-	TRBV6-1	CASSWNLAGEDTGELFF
-	TRBV28	CASSSLAGEGTGTQYF
many	TRBV3-1	CASSHGGRAGEQYF
-	TRBV6-2/TRBV6-3	CASRYQGDRGTETQYF